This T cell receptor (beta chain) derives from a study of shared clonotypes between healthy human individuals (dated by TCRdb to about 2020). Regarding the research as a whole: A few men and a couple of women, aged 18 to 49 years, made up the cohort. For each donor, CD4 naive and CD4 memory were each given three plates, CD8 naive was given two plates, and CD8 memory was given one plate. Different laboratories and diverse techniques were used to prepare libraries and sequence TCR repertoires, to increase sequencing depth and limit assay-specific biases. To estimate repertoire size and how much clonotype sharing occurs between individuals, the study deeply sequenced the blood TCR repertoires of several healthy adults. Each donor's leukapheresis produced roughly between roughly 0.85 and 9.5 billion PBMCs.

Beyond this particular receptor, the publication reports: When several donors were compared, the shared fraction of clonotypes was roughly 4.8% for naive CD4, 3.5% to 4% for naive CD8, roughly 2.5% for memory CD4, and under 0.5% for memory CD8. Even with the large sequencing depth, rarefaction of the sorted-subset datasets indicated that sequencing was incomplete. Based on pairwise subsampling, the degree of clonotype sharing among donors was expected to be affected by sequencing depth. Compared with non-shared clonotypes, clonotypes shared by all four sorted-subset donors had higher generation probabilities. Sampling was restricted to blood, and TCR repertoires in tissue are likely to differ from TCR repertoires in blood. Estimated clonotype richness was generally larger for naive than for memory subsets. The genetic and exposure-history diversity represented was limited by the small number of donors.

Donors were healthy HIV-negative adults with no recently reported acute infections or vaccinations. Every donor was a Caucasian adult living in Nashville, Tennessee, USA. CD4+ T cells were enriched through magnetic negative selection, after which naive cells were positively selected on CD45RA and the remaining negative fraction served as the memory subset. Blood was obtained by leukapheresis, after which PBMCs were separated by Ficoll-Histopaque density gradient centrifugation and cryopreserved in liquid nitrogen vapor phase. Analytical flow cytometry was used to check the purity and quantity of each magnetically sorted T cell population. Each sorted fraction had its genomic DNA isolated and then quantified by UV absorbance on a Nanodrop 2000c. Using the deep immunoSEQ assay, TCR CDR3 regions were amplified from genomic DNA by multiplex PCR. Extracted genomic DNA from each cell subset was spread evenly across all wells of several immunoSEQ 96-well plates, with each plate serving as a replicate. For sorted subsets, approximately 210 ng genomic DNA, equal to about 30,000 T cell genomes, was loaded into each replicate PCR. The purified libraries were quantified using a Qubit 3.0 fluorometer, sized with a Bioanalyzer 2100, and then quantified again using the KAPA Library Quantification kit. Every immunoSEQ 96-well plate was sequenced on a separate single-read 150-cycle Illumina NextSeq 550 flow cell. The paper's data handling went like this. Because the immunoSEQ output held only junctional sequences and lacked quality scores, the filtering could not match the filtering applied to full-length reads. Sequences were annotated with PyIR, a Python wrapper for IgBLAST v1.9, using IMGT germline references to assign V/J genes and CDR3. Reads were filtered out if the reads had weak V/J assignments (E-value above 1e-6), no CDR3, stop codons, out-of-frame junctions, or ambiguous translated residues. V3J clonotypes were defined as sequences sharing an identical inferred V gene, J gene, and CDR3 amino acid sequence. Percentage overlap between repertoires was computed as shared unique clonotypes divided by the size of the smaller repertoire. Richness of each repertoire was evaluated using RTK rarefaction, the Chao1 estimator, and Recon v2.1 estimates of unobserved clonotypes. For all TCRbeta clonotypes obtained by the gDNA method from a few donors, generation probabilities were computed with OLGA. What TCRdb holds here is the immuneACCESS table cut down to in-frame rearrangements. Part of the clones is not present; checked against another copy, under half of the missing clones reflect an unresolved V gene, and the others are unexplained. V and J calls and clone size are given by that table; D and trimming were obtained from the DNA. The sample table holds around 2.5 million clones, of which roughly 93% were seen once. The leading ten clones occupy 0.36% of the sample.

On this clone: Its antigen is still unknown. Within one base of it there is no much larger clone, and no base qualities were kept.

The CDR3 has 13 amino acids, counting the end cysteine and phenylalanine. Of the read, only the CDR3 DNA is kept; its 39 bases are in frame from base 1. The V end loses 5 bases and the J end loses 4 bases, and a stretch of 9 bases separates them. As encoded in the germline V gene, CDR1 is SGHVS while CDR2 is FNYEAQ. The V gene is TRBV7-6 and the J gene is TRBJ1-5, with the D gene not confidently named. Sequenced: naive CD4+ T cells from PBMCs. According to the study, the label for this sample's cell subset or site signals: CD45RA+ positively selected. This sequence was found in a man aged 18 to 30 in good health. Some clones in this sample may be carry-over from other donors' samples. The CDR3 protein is CASSLDENQPQHF. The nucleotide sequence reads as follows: TGTGCCAGCAGCCTCGATGAGAATCAGCCCCAGCATTTT.